The 19 T cell receptor beta chains listed next were all sequenced from one sample in a study of shared clonotypes between healthy human individuals. Profiling relied on immunoSEQ multiplex PCR, and the TCRdb table lists in-frame clones only, not all of them. Here the sample spans roughly 1,800,000 clones, approximately 94% being singletons. The naive CD8 fraction comprised CD45RO-negative cells positively selected for CCR7 and excluded terminally differentiated effector memory CD45RA+ cells. The sample consisted of naive CD8+ T cells sorted from blood. These TCRs come from a man younger than 35 in good health.

The chain is built from TRBV7-8 and TRBJ1-4, with D unclear. V was cut by 0 bases and J by 4 bases, with 12 bases left in between. CDR1 SGHVS and CDR2 FQNEAQ come from the germline V gene. The CDR3 sequence is 16 residues long. The CDR3 sequence: CASSLAWAGVNEKLFF. CDR3 sequence (DNA): TGTGCCAGCAGCTTAGCGTGGGCAGGAGTTAATGAAAAACTGTTTTTT.

V gene TRBV30 combines with J gene TRBJ1-2, with D unresolved. The CDR3 sequence is 15 residues long. Germline V CDR1 and CDR2: GTSNPN, SVGIG (reference sequence). The germline V and J ends were trimmed by 2 bases and 7 bases, with 20 bases remaining between them. The CDR3 sequence is CAWSTVLEGLRGYTF. The CDR3 nucleotides are TGTGCCTGGAGTACCGTGTTAGAGGGCCTGCGTGGCTACACCTTC.

The chain combines TRBV7-9 with TRBJ2-7; 8 bases align to TRBD2. The CDR3 is 13 residues long. With V trimmed by 9 bases and J by 3 bases, 7 bases remained unmatched. Germline loops: CDR1 SEHNR, CDR2 FQNEAQ (reference sequence). The CDR3 DNA follows: TGTGCCAGTGAGGCGGGGGGCGGCTACGAGCAGTACTTC. Its protein product is CASEAGGGYEQYF.

V is TRBV28 and J is TRBJ1-5; TRBD1 might be the D (5 bases). CDR1 and CDR2 (germline): MDHEN, SYDVKM. Trimming pared 7 bases from V and 7 bases from J, leaving 20 bases between. There are 15 residues in the CDR3. CDR3 sequence: CASNPQGARVQPQHF. CDR3 coding DNA: TGTGCCAGCAATCCTCAGGGAGCGCGGGTCCAGCCCCAGCATTTT.

The V and J genes are TRBV15 and TRBJ2-7, with D perhaps assigned TRBD1 or TRBD2 (5 bases each). The CDR3 sequence is 14 residues long. Germline CDR1 LNHNV, CDR2 YYDKDF (reference sequence). Trimming left V 5 bases short and J 7 bases short, with 18 bases between. For the CDR3, the DNA is TGTGCCACCAGCCGGGACGAGATGGGGGTTGAGCAGTACTTC. It translates to CATSRDEMGVEQYF.

The chain links TRBV15 to TRBJ1-6, with D maybe TRBD1 (6 bases). Trimming stripped 4 bases from V and 7 bases from J, with 20 bases between. The CDR3 has 17 residues. CDR1 and CDR2 (germline): LNHNV, YYDKDF (reference sequence). CDR3 bases: TGTGCCACCAGCAACGTACAGGGTATCGGAGGGAATTCACCCCTCCACTTT. It codes for CATSNVQGIGGNSPLHF.

V is TRBV6-6 and J is TRBJ2-5; tentatively, D is TRBD1 (6 bases). V lost 8 bases and J lost 3, with 16 bases in between. Germline-derived CDR1 and CDR2 are MNHNY and SVGAGI (reference sequence). The length of the CDR3 is 14 residues. The CDR3 sequence: CASDISGVEETQYF. CDR3 nucleotides: TGTGCCAGCGACATCTCAGGGGTGGAAGAGACCCAGTACTTC.

The V and J genes are TRBV7-6 and TRBJ2-5, with D possibly being TRBD1 (6 bases). V lost 4 bases and J 2 bases, leaving 14 bases between the germline ends. Germline values: CDR1 SGHVS, CDR2 FNYEAQ. CDR3 length equals 15 residues. CDR3 protein: CASSYLIGQQETQYF. The CDR3 nucleotides are TGTGCCAGCAGCTATCTAATTGGACAGCAAGAGACCCAGTACTTC. The variable domain in full, with the rest retrieved from reference TRBV7-6 and TRBJ2-5, is GAGVSQSPRYKVTKRGQDVALRCDPISGHVSLYWYRQALGQGPEFLTYFNYEAQQDKSGLPNDRFSAERPEGSISTLTIQRTEQRDSAMYRCASSYLIGQQETQYFGPGTRLLVL.

The chain is built from TRBV25-1 and TRBJ2-7, with D perhaps TRBD1 or TRBD2 (5 bases each). The CDR3 has 14 amino acids. CDR1 is MGHDK, CDR2 SYGVNS, per germline. The germline V and J ends were trimmed by 6 bases and 4 bases, with 16 bases remaining between them. The CDR3 DNA reads TGTGCCAGCAGAGGGGACGGGGATTGGTACGAGCAGTACTTC. This gives the protein CASRGDGDWYEQYF.

J is TRBJ2-7 and V is TRBV28; unclear D gene. CDR3 length: 10 amino acids. Germline CDR1 MDHEN, CDR2 SYDVKM. V gave up 8 bases and J gave up 4 bases, with 6 bases separating them. For the CDR3, the DNA is TGTGCCAGCGGTAGATACGAGCAGTACTTC. Translated: CASGRYEQYF. Using reference TRBV28 and TRBJ2-7 for the parts outside the CDR3, the full variable domain is DVKVTQSSRYLVKRTGEKVFLECVQDMDHENMFWYRQDPGLGLRLIYFSYDVKMKEKGDIPEGYSVSREKKERFSLILESASTNQTSMYLCASGRYEQYFGPGTRLTVT.

J is TRBJ2-1 and V is TRBV9; TRBD2 is a possible D gene (5 bases). Trimming left V 3 bases short and J 4 bases short, with 11 bases between. Germline V gene sequence: CDR1 SGDLS, CDR2 YYNGEE. The CDR3 length is 14 residues. Here the CDR3 DNA reads TGTGCCAGCAGCGCCCCTCCGGGGTACAATGAGCAGTTCTTC. It codes for CASSAPPGYNEQFF.

The J gene is TRBJ2-5, the V gene TRBV6-1; no definite D call. Germline loops: CDR1 MNHNS, CDR2 SASEGT. With 6 bases removed from V and 9 bases from J, the gap between germline ends came to 23 bases. This CDR3 region has 15 residues. The CDR3 sequence: CASSETLMAPSAQYF. The CDR3 DNA reads TGTGCCAGCAGCGAGACGCTGATGGCCCCTAGTGCCCAGTACTTC.

This rearrangement joins TRBV5-1 to TRBJ2-1; D gene ambiguous. Trimming stripped 2 bases from V and 3 bases from J, with 21 bases between. CDR1 is SGHRS, CDR2 YFSETQ, per germline. The CDR3 covers 18 residues. Here the CDR3 reads CASSLGPQVADLYNEQFF. For the CDR3, the DNA is TGCGCCAGCAGCTTAGGGCCCCAGGTGGCGGACCTCTACAATGAGCAGTTCTTC.

Turning to this clone: At one end the junction does not follow the germline gene, possibly because of a read error. The chain carries TRBV2 and TRBJ2-7; TRBD2 agrees at 11 bases. Germline values: CDR1 SNHLY, CDR2 FYNNEI. The CDR3 is 14 amino acids. The CDR3 DNA reads TGTGCCAGCTGTAGCGGGGGGGCCTCCTGCGAGCAGTACTTC. This translates into CASCSGGASCEQYF.

With respect to this clone: Other DNA sequences of this sample code for an identical CDR3. The V gene is TRBV13, the J gene TRBJ2-7; D remains ambiguous. Germline V gene data show CDR1 as PRHDT and CDR2 as FYEKMQ (reference sequence). With 0 bases removed from V and 3 bases from J, the gap between germline ends came to 9 bases. This CDR3 comprises 14 residues. CDR3 sequence: CASSLGGASYEQYF. The CDR3 nucleotides read TGTGCCAGCAGCTTAGGTGGAGCGAGCTACGAGCAGTACTTC.

The chain couples TRBV6-1 to TRBJ2-3; 8 nucleotides align to TRBD1. Germline V gene data show CDR1 as MNHNS and CDR2 as SASEGT. With V trimmed by 6 bases and J by 2 bases, 13 bases remained unmatched. The CDR3 extends over 17 amino acids. In DNA form, the CDR3 reads TGTGCCAGCAGCGAAACAATTCCGGGACAGGCCACAGATACGCAGTATTTT. Residues: CASSETIPGQATDTQYF.

The chain uses TRBV6-5 and TRBJ2-2; no clear D. Looked up from germline, CDR1 is MNHEY and CDR2 is SVGAGI. V lost 10 bases and J 7 bases, leaving 7 bases between the germline ends. This CDR3 comprises 10 residues. The CDR3 bases are TGTGCCACCATGGGCGGGGAGCTGTTTTTT. It translates to CATMGGELFF.

The genes are TRBV4-3 and TRBJ1-4, with D tentatively TRBD1 (5 bases). The CDR3 runs 19 residues. Looked up from germline, CDR1 is LGHNA and CDR2 is YSLEER. V lost 4 bases and J lost 1, with 22 bases in between. CDR3 in amino acids: CASSRGGTGALGTNEKLFF. CDR3 DNA sequence: TGCGCCAGCAGCCGAGGAGGGACGGGCGCCTTAGGAACTAATGAAAAACTGTTTTTT.

A note on this clone: This sample includes further DNA sequences coding for the same CDR3. The J gene is TRBJ2-7, the V gene TRBV13; D unclear. V was cut by 2 bases and J by 3 bases, with 5 bases left in between. The CDR3 is 12 amino acids. Germline CDR1 and CDR2: PRHDT and FYEKMQ (reference sequence). In DNA form, the CDR3 reads TGTGCCAGCAGCTTAAAAAGCTACGAGCAGTACTTC. It encodes CASSLKSYEQYF.